This TCR beta chain was identified in a study of tumor-infiltrating lymphocytes in primary liver carcinoma. Study outcomes and limitations: Just about 7.5-25% of leading clones were found in every one of five regions.

Both RNA and DNA were isolated together from around 20-30 mg of bulk tissue that had not been sorted. Surgeons treated the primary liver carcinoma of the patients by surgical resection. Whichever tumor sample was examined, it had over 85% viable tumor cells. Trimming pared 5 bases from V and 8 bases from J, leaving 16 bases between. Per germline, CDR1 KGHSH and CDR2 LQKENI. The CDR3 has 14 amino acids. This clonotype was seen many times. The target antigen is unknown. A primer matching the constant region was used to make TCR beta cDNA from approximately 0.45 ug of total RNA. Construction of TCR beta libraries relied on three successive nested multiplex PCR rounds employing slightly modified ARM-PCR. Researchers ran the first two PCR rounds for roughly 11 cycles each with TRBV1-TRBV30 forward primers and a C-beta reverse primer. TCRdb used MiXCR to reprocess the multiplex PCR reads, holding one entry per CDR3 protein. This table has more than 90,000 distinct CDR3 sequences, about 62% appearing once.

The genes are TRBV18 and TRBJ2-1; no clear D. The TCR originated in a woman aged 60-75 years with primary liver carcinoma and hepatitis B virus infection. Sequenced: liver tumor tissue from sampling region 2. Subset specified: tumor region T2, inferior pole. CDR3 nucleotide sequence: TGTGCCAGCTCATCCGGACGTGGCACCGATGAGCAGTTCTTC. Translating gives CASSSGRGTDEQFF.